Sequencing of this T cell receptor (beta chain) was carried out in a study of identical twins. Study-wide results and caveats: Insertions ran lower in abundant cord blood beta clonotypes, though not in memory repertoires.

Healthy Caucasians supplied all donations. Template switching added a universal primer site, and cDNA bore unique molecular identifiers. TCRdb passed the 5' RACE reads through MiXCR, listing each CDR3 protein once. The sample contains roughly 1,500,000 distinct CDR3 sequences, 32% of which appear only once. Trimming took 6 bases from V and 4 from J, leaving 10 bases between them. The CDR3 runs 13 residues. Germline V gene lookup returns CDR1 MNHNS and CDR2 SASEGT. As regards this clonotype: The antigen is not known. A much bigger clone sits one base away, suggesting this may be a read error.

Material for sequencing was cord blood. The sequence was collected from a newborn girl in good health. The rearrangement links TRBV6-1 to TRBJ2-1; TRBD1 might be the D (7 bases). The CDR3 loop reads CASSAGQYNEQFF. Written as DNA, the CDR3 is TGTGCCAGCAGCGCGGGACAGTACAATGAGCAGTTCTTC.